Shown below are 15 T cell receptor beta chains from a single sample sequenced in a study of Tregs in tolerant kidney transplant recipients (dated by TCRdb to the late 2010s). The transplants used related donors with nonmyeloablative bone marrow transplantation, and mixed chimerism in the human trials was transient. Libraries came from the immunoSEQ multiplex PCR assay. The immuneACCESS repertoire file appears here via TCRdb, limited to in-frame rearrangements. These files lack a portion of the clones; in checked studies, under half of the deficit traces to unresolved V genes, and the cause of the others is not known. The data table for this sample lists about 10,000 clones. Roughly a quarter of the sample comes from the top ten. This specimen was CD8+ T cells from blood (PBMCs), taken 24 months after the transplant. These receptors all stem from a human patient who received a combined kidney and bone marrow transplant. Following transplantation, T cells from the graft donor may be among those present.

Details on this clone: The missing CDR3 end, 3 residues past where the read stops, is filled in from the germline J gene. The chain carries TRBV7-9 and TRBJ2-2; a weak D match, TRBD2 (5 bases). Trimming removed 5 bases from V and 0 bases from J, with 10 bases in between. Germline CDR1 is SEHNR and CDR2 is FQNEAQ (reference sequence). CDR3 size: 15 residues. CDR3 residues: CASSRRAPNTGELFF. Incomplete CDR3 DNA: TGTGCCAGCAGCCGGCGGGCACCGAACACCGGGGAG.

CDR3 protein: CASSHQGGSGVSYEQYF. The part of the CDR3 DNA that was read is TGCGCCAGCAGCCACCAAGGGGGTAGCGGGGTCTCCTACGAG. The chain has TRBV4-1 and TRBJ2-7; 8 bases are shared with TRBD2. The read gets to within 3 residues of the CDR3 end, and the germline J gene fills in the rest. With 3 bases clipped from V and 0 bases from J, the junction kept 10 bases outside the gene matches. Germline V gene sequence: CDR1 MGHRA, CDR2 YSYEKL. CDR3 length: 17 amino acids.

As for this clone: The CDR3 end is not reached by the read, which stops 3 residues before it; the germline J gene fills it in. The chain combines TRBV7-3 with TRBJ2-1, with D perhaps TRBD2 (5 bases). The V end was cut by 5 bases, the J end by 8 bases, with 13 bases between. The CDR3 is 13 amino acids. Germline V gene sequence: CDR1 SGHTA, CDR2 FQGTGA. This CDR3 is CASSPDLADEQFF. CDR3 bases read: TGTGCCAGCAGCCCGGACCTAGCCGATGAG. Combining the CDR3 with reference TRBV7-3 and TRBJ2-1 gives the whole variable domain GAGVSQTPSNKVTEKGKYVELRCDPISGHTALYWYRQSLGQGPEFLIYFQGTGAADDSGLPNDRFFAVRPEGSVSTLKIQRTERGDSAVYLCASSPDLADEQFFGPGTRLTVL.

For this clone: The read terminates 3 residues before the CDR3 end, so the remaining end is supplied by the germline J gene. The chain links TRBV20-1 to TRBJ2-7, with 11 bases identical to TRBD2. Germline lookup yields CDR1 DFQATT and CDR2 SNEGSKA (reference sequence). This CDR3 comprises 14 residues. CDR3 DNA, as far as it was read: TGCAGCGGGATTATAGCGGGAGGGATTTACGAG. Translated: CSGIIAGGIYE. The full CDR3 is CSGIIAGGIYEQYF.

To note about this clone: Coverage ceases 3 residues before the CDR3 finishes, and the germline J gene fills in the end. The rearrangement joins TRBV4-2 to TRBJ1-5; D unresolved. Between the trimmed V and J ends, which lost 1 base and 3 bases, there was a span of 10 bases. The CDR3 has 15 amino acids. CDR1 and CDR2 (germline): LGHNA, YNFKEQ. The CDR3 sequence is CASSQAATINQPQHF. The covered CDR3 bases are TGTGCCAGCAGCCAAGCGGCTACTATCAATCAGCCC.

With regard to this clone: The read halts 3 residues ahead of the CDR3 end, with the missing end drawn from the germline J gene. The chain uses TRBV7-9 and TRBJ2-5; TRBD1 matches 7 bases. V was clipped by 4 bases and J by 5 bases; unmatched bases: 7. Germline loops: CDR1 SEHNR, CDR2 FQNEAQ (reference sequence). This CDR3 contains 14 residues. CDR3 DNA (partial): TGTGCCAGCAGCTCCGCAGGGGGTTCGGAGACC. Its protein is CASSSAGGSET. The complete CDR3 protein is CASSSAGGSETQYF.

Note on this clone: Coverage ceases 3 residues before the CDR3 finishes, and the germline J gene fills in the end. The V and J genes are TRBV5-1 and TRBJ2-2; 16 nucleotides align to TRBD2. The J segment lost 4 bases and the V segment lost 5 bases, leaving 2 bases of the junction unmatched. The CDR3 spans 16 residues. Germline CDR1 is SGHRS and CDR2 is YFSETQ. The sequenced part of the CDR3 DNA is TGCGCCAGCAGGGGACTAGCGGGAGGGCCCACCGGGGAG. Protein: CASRGLAGGPTGE. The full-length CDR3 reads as CASRGLAGGPTGELFF.

The CDR3 loop is CASSLVTGATDTQYF. The covered CDR3 bases are TGTGCCAGCAGCTTGGTAACAGGGGCCACAGATACG. The rearrangement links TRBV7-9 to TRBJ2-3, with 7 positions matching TRBD1. Read data end 3 residues before the CDR3 end; the end is taken from the germline J gene. CDR1 is SEHNR and CDR2 is FQNEAQ in the germline V gene (reference sequence). This CDR3 has 15 residues. The V and J ends lost 3 bases and 2 bases, in that order; junction bases with no gene match: 5.

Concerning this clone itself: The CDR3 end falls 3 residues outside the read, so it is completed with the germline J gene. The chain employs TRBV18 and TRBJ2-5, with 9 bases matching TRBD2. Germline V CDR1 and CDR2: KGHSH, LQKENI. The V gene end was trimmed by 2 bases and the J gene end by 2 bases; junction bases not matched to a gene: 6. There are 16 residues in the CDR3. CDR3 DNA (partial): TGTGCCAGCTCACCATGGGCTAGCGGGACGCAAGAGACC. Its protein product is CASSPWASGTQET. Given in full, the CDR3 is CASSPWASGTQETQYF.

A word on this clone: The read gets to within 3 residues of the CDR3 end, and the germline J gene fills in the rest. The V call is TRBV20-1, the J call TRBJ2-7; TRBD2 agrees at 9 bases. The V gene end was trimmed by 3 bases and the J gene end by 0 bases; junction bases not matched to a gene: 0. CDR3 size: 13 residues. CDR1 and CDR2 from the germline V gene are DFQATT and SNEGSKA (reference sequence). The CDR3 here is CSARTSGSYEQYF. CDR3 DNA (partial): TGCAGTGCTAGGACTAGCGGCTCCTACGAG.

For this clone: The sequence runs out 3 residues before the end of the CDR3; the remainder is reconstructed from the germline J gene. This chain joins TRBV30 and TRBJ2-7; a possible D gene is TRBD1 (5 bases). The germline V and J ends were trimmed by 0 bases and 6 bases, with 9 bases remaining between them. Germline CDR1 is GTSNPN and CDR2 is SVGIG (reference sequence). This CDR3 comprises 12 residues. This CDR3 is CAWSVPGPEQYF. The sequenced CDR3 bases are TGTGCCTGGAGTGTACCAGGGCCCGAG.

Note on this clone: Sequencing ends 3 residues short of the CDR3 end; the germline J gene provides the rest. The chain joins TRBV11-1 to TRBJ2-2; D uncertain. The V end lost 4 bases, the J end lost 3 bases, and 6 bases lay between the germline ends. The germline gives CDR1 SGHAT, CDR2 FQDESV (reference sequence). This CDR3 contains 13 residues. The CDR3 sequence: CASSSLYTGELFF. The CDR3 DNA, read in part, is TGTGCCAGCAGCTCCCTTTACACCGGGGAG.

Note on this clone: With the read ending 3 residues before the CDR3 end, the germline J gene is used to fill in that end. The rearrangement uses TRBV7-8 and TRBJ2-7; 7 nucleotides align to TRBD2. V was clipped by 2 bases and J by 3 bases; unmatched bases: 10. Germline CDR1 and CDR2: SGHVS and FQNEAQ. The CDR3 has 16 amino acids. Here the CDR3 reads CASSLSYGTNRYEQYF. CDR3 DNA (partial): TGTGCCAGCAGCTTATCATACGGGACTAATCGCTACGAG.

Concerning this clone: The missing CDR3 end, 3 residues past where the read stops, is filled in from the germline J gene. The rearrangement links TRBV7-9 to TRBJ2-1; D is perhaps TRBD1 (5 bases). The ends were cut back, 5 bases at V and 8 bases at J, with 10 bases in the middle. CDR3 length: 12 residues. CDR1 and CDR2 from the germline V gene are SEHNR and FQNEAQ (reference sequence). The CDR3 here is CASSGPRDEQFF. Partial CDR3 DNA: TGTGCCAGCAGCGGACCCAGGGATGAG. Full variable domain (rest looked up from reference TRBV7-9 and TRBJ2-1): DTGVSQNPRHKITKRGQNVTFRCDPISEHNRLYWYRQTLGQGPEFLTYFQNEAQLEKSRLLSDRFSAERPKGSFSTLEIQRTEQGDSAMYLCASSGPRDEQFFGPGTRLTVL.

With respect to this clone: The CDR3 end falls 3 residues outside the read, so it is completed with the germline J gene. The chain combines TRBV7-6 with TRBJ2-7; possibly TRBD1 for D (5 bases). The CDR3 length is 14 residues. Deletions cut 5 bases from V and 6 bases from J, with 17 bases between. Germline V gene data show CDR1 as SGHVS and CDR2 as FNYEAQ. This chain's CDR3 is CASSATGYGSEQYF. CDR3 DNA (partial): TGTGCCAGCAGCGCAACAGGCTATGGTAGCGAG.